This TCR beta chain is drawn from a study of T cell responses to AZD1222 COVID-19 vaccine. Clones were read by immunoSEQ multiplex PCR, and TCRdb kept only the in-frame ones, dropping some. The table records fewer than 100,000 clones, 75% to 90% of them present only once. Study-wide points: Dominant at 160-218 and 743-854, vaccine-associated CD4 TCRs also spanned spike. Clonal diversity may have been underestimated in mostly white British donors.

Germline V gene data show CDR1 as MNHEY and CDR2 as SVGAGI. The V end was cut by 8 bases, the J end by 3 bases, with 14 bases between. The CDR3 extends over 13 amino acids. As regards this clone: Its antigen is currently unknown.

V and J are TRBV6-5 and TRBJ2-7; TRBD2 is a possible D gene (6 bases). The clonotype comes from an adult who received the AZD1222 COVID-19 vaccine. Sequencing used peripheral blood, obtained 28 days after the second AZD1222 dose. The CDR3 DNA is TGTGCCAGCCGCGGGGATAGTAGCTACGAGCAGTACTTC. Its translation: CASRGDSSYEQYF.